The clone carrying this T cell receptor (beta chain) was seen repeatedly, ten times or more. This sample was taken from a study of blood T cell repertoires in COVID-19. Across the study: From the United States, Italy and Spain came samples of acute and convalescent COVID-19.

The CDR3 is 15 amino acids. Per the germline V gene, CDR1 is MNHNS and CDR2 is SASEGT. Trimming removed 1 base from V and 4 bases from J; junction bases left unmatched: 5. Profiling relied on immunoSEQ multiplex PCR, and the TCRdb table lists in-frame clones only, not all of them. Altogether roughly 180,000 clones are present, roughly 78% being singletons, with the ten largest covering 7.5% to 8.5%. The chain joins TRBV6-1 to TRBJ2-3; the match to TRBD2 covers 7 bases. This sequence originates from a woman in her sixties with COVID-19, enrolled during active disease. Material for sequencing was peripheral blood. The CDR3, as DNA: TGTGCCAGCAGTGAAGTTGCTAGCGGCCCAGATACGCAGTATTTT. It yields the protein CASSEVASGPDTQYF.